This entry features one T cell receptor beta chain sequence. The antigen is not known. Expressed TCRB transcripts got sequenced, as all isolated RNA was reverse transcribed. Repertoires were generated with immunoSEQ multiplex PCR, while TCRdb's copy carries only in-frame clones and drops some. The sample yields around 360,000 clones, around 13% seen once. The CDR3 has 13 residues. Germline assignment: CDR1 KGHSH and CDR2 LQKENI. Between the trimmed V and J ends, which lost 6 bases and 1 base, there was a span of 9 bases. The record originates from a study of beta chain features in type 1 diabetes. Findings and limits, study-wide: When Type 1 diabetes patients were examined, their TCRB CDR3s proved moderately but significantly shorter in all four CD4+ subsets.

The TCR was taken from a woman under 30 with type 1 diabetes. Sample: naive CD4+ T cells from blood. This rearrangement joins TRBV18 to TRBJ1-1; tentatively, D is TRBD1 (6 bases). The CDR3 region is CASSGATNTEAFF. DNA for the CDR3: TGTGCCAGCTCGGGGGCAACGAACACTGAAGCTTTCTTT.